These 8 T cell receptor beta chains were sequenced from one sample in a study of cytomegalovirus exposure and HLA in healthy donors. The PCR employed 60 Vbeta primers together with 13 Jbeta primers. Clones were read by immunoSEQ multiplex PCR, and TCRdb kept only the in-frame ones, dropping some. The sample lists under 200,000 clones; 79% were seen once. The sequenced material came from PBMCs. Receptor source: a woman aged 40 to 55 in good health and CMV-seronegative.

The rearrangement joins TRBV6-4 to TRBJ2-1; tentative D call: TRBD1 (6 bases). Between the trimmed V and J ends, which lost 6 bases and 9 bases, there was a span of 9 bases. This CDR3 region has 11 residues. The germline CDR1 and CDR2 sequences are MRHNA and SNTAGT. CDR3 in DNA: TGTGCCAGCAGACAGGGTGGTGAGCAGTTCTTC. Its translation is CASRQGGEQFF.

This chain uses TRBV5-1 with TRBJ1-2; tentatively, D is TRBD1 (6 bases). The germline V and J ends were trimmed by 4 bases and 5 bases, with 15 bases remaining between them. This CDR3 is built from 14 residues. Germline loops: CDR1 SGHRS, CDR2 YFSETQ. This CDR3 reads CASSPRTDLYGYTF. CDR3 DNA: TGCGCCAGCAGCCCGCGGACAGACCTATATGGCTACACCTTC.

The chain joins TRBV5-1 to TRBJ2-5, with 8 nucleotides matching TRBD1. From germline, CDR1 is SGHRS and CDR2 YFSETQ. The CDR3 is 15 residues long. V was pared by 4 bases and J by 2 bases, with 7 bases of the junction left unmatched. CDR3 nucleotide sequence: TGCGCCAGCAGCACCGGACAGGGTGGGCAAGAGACCCAGTACTTC. As protein: CASSTGQGGQETQYF.

This chain links TRBV6-1 with TRBJ1-2; D perhaps matches TRBD1 (6 bases). This CDR3 comprises 13 residues. Trimming took 4 bases from V and 5 from J, leaving 11 bases between them. Germline V gene lookup returns CDR1 MNHNS and CDR2 SASEGT. CDR3 sequence reads: CASSAGQPYGYTF. As DNA, the CDR3 is TGTGCCAGCAGTGCAGGACAGCCGTATGGCTACACCTTC.

CDR3 coding DNA: TGTGCCAGTGGGACAGGATTCTACGAGCAGTACTTC. This encodes CASGTGFYEQYF. V usage is TRBV9 and J usage is TRBJ2-7, with TRBD1 identical over 8 bases. V shed 8 bases, J shed 3 bases, and the junction held 4 bases outside the gene matches. Germline V gene lookup returns CDR1 SGDLS and CDR2 YYNGEE. The CDR3 has 12 residues.

This chain links TRBV6-5 with TRBJ1-1; 9 bases align to TRBD1. CDR1 and CDR2 from the germline V gene are MNHEY and SVGAGI. The trim removed 6 bases at V and 4 bases at J, leaving 6 bases unmatched. This CDR3 is 14 amino acids long. CDR3 sequence: CASSPGQGRTEAFF. Written as DNA, the CDR3 is TGTGCCAGCAGCCCGGGACAGGGCCGCACTGAAGCTTTCTTT.

As concerns this clone: The junction and the germline gene differ at one end; a read error may be behind it. The chain recombines TRBV7-9 with TRBJ2-7; 7 positions match TRBD1. The CDR3 contains 12 residues. CDR1 is SEHNR, CDR2 FQNEAQ, per germline (reference sequence). The CDR3 protein is CASRKLRQGLDF. CDR3 in DNA: TGTGCCAGCAGAAAATTAAGACAGGGTCTAGACTTC. The full variable domain, completed using reference TRBV7-9 and TRBJ2-7, is DTGVSQNPRHKITKRGQNVTFRCDPISEHNRLYWYRQTLGQGPEFLTYFQNEAQLEKSRLLSDRFSAERPKGSFSTLEIQRTEQGDSAMYLCASRKLRQGLDFGPGTRLTVT.

The chain joins TRBV2 to TRBJ2-1; D might be TRBD2 (6 bases). Germline V gene data show CDR1 as SNHLY and CDR2 as FYNNEI. Between the trimmed V and J ends, which lost 5 bases and 1 base, there was a span of 12 bases. This CDR3 contains 15 residues. The CDR3 region is CASSPLARSYNEQFF. In DNA form, the CDR3 reads TGTGCCAGCAGTCCTCTAGCGCGTTCCTACAATGAGCAGTTCTTC.